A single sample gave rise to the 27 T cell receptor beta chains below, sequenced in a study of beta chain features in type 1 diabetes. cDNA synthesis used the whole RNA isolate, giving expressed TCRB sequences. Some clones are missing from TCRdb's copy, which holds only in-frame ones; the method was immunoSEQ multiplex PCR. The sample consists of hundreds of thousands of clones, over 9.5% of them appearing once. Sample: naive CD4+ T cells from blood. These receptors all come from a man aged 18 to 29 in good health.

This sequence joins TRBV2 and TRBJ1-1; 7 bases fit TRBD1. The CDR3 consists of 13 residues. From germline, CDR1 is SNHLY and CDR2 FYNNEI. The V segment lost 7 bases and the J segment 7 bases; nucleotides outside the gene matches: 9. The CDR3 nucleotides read TGTGCCAGCAACAGGGGCCCTGGAGGTGAAGCTTTCTTT. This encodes CASNRGPGGEAFF.

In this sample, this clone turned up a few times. The CDR3 nucleotides are TGTGCCAGCGGACAAGTGCCCTACAATGAGCAGTTCTTC. Protein sequence: CASGQVPYNEQFF. This chain links TRBV28 with TRBJ2-1; a possible D gene is TRBD1 (5 bases). The CDR3 runs to 13 residues. Germline CDR1 reads MDHEN; CDR2 reads SYDVKM. Deletions cut 8 bases from V and 2 bases from J, with 10 bases between.

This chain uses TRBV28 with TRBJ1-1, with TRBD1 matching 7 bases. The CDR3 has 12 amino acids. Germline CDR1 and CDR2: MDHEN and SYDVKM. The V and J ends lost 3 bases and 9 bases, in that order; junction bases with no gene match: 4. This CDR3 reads CASSLGRGKAFF. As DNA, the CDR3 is TGTGCCAGCAGTTTGGGCAGGGGGAAAGCTTTCTTT.

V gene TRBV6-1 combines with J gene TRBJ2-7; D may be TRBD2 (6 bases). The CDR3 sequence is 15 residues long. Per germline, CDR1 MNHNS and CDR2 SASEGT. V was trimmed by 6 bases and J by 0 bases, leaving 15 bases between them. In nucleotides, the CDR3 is TGTGCCAGCAGCAAGTGGGCGGGAAACTCCTACGAGCAGTACTTC. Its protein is CASSKWAGNSYEQYF.

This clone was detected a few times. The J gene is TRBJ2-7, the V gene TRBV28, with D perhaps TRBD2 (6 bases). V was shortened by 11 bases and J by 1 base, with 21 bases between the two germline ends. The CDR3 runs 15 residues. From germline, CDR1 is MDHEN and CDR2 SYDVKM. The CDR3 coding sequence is TGTGCCTACTCGGCGGGGATCGGGCAGTCCTACGAGCAGTACTTC. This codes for CAYSAGIGQSYEQYF.

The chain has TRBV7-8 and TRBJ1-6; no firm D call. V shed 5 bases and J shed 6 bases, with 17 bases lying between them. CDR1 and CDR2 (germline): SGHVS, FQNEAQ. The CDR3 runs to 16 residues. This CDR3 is CASSTRGGRTNSPLHF. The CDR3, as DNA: TGTGCCAGCAGCACCCGGGGAGGACGGACTAATTCACCCCTCCACTTT. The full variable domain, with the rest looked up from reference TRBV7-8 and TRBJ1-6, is GAGVSQSPRYKVAKRGQDVALRCDPISGHVSLFWYQQALGQGPEFLTYFQNEAQLDKSGLPSDRFFAERPEGSVSTLKIQRTQQEDSAVYLCASSTRGGRTNSPLHFGNGTRLTVT.

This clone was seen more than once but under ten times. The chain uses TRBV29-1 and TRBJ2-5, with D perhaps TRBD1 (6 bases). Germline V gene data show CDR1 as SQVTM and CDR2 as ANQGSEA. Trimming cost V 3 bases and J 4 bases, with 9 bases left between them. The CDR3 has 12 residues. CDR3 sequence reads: CSVDSGVETQYF. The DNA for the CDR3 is TGCAGCGTTGATTCAGGGGTAGAGACCCAGTACTTC.

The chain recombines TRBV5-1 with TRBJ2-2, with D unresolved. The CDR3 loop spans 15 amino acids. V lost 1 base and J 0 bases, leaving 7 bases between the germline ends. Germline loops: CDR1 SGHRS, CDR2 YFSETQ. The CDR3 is CASSLRQTNTGELFF. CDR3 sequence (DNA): TGCGCCAGCAGCTTGCGCCAGACGAACACCGGGGAGCTGTTTTTT.

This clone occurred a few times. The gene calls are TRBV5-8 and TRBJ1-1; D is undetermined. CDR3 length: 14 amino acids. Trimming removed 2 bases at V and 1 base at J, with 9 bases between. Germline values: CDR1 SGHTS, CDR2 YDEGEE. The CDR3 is CASSLHRGNTEAFF. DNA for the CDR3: TGTGCCAGCAGCTTACATCGGGGGAACACTGAAGCTTTCTTT. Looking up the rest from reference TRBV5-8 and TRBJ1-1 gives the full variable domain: EAGVTQSPTHLIKTRGQQATLRCSPISGHTSVYWYQQALGLGLQFLLWYDEGEERNRGNFPPRFSGRQFPNYSSELNVNALELEDSALYLCASSLHRGNTEAFFGQGTRLTVV.

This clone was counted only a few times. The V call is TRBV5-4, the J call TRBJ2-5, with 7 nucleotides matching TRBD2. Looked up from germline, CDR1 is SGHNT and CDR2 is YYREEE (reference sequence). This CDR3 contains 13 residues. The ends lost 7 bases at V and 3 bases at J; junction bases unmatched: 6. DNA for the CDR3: TGTGCCAGCGGCTGGGACTATAAAGAGACCCAGTACTTC. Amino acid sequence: CASGWDYKETQYF.

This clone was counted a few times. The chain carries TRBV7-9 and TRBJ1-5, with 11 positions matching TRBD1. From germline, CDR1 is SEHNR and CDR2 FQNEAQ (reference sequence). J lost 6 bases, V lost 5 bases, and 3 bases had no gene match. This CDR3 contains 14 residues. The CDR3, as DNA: TGTGCCAGCAGCGCGGGACAGGGGGTTCAGCCCCAGCATTTT. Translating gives CASSAGQGVQPQHF.

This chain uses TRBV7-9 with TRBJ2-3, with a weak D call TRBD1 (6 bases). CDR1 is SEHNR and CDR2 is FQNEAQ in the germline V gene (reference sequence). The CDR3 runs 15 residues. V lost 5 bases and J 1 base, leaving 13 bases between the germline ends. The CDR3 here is CASSHDRIRTDTQYF. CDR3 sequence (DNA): TGTGCCAGCAGCCACGACAGGATTCGCACAGATACGCAGTATTTT.

CDR3 bases: TGTGCTATAAGGGCAGGGATAGGATCGTTTGAAAAACTGTTTTTT. This sequence encodes CAIRAGIGSFEKLFF. J is TRBJ1-4 and V is TRBV30; D is possibly TRBD1 (5 bases). The CDR3 extends over 15 amino acids. Germline V CDR1 and CDR2: GTSNPN, SVGIG (reference sequence).

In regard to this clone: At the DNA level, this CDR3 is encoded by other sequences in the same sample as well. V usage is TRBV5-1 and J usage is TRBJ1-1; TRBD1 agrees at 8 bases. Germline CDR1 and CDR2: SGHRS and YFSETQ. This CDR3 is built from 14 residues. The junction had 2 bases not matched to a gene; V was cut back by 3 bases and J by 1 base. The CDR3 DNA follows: TGCGCCAGCAGCTCGGGACAGGAGAACACTGAAGCTTTCTTT. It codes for CASSSGQENTEAFF.

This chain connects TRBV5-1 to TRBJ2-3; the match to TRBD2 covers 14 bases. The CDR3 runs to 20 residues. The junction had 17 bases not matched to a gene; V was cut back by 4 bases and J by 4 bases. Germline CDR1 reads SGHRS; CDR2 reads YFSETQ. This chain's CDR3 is CASSPRPPQTSGRAADTQYF. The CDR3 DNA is TGCGCCAGCAGCCCGCGCCCCCCACAGACTAGCGGGAGGGCAGCAGATACGCAGTATTTT.

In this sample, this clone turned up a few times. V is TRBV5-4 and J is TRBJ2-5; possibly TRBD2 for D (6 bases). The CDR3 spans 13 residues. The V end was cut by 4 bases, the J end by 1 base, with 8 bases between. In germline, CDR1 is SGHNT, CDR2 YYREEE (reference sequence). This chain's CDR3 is CASSRTIQETQYF. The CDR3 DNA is TGTGCCAGCAGCCGGACTATCCAAGAGACCCAGTACTTC.

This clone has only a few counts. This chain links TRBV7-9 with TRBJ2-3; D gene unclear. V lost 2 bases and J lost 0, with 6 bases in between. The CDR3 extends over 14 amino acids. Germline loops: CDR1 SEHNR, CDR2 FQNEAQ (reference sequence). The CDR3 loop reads CASSLFGSTDTQYF. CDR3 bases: TGTGCCAGCAGCTTATTTGGCAGCACAGATACGCAGTATTTT. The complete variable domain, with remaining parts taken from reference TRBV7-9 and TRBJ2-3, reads DTGVSQNPRHKITKRGQNVTFRCDPISEHNRLYWYRQTLGQGPEFLTYFQNEAQLEKSRLLSDRFSAERPKGSFSTLEIQRTEQGDSAMYLCASSLFGSTDTQYFGPGTRLTVL.

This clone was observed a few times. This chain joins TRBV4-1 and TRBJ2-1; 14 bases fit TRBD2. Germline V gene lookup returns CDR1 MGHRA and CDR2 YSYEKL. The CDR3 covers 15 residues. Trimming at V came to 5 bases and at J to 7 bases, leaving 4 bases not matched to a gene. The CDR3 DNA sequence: TGCGCCAGCAGCACGACTAGCGGGAGGGCAAATGAGCAGTTCTTC. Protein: CASSTTSGRANEQFF.

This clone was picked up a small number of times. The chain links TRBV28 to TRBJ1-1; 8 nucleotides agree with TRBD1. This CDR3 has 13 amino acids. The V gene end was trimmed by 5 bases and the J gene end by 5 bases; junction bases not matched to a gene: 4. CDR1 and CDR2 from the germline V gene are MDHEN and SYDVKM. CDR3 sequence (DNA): TGTGCCAGCAGTACAGGGGGTAGGACTGAAGCTTTCTTT. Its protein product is CASSTGGRTEAFF.

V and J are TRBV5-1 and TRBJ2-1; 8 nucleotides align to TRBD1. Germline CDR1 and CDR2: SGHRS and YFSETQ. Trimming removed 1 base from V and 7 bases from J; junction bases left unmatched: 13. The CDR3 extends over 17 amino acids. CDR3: CASSLPNGQGFGNEQFF. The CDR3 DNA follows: TGCGCCAGCAGCTTGCCTAATGGACAGGGATTTGGGAATGAGCAGTTCTTC.

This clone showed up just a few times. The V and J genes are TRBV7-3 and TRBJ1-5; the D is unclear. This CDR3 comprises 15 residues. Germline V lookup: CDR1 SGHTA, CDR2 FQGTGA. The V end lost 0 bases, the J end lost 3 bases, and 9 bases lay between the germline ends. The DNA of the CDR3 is TGTGCCAGCAGCTTAACGGCAGGCCCCAATCAGCCCCAGCATTTT. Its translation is CASSLTAGPNQPQHF.

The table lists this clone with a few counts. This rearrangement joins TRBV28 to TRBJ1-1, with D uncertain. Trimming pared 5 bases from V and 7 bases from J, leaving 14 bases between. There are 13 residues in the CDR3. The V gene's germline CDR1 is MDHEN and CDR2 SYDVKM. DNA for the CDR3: TGTGCCAGCAGTCCACCCCGAGTACTTGAAGCTTTCTTT. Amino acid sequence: CASSPPRVLEAFF.

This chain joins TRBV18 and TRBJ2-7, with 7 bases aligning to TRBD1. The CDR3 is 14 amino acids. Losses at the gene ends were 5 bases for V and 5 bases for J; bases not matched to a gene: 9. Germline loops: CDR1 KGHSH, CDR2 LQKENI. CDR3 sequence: CASSKATGLHEQYF. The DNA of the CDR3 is TGTGCCAGCTCAAAGGCGACAGGGCTACACGAGCAGTACTTC.

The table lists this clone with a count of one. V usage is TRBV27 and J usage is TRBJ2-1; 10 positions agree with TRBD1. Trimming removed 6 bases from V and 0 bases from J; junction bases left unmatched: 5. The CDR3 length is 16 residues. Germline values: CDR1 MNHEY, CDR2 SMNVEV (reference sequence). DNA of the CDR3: TGTGCCAGCAGGGGACAGGGGTTGAGCTCCTACAATGAGCAGTTCTTC. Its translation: CASRGQGLSSYNEQFF.

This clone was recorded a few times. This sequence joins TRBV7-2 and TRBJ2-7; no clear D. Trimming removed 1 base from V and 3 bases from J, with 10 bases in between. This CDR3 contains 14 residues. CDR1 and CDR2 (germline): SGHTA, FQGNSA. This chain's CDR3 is CASSLESNYYEQYF. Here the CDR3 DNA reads TGTGCCAGCAGCTTAGAGTCCAACTACTACGAGCAGTACTTC.

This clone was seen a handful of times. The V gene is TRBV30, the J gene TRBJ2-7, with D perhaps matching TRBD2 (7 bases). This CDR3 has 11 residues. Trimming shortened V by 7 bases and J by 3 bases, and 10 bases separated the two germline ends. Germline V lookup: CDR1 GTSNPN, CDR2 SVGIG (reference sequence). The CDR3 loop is CASGGLYEQYF. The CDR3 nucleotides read TGTGCCTCCGGGGGGCTCTACGAGCAGTACTTC.

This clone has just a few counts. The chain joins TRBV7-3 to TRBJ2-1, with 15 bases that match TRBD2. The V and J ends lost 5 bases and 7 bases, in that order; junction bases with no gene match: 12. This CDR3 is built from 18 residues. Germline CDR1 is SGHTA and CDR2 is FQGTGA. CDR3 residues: CASSPHRGGTSGRNEQFF. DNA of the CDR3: TGTGCCAGCAGCCCACACCGGGGGGGGACTAGCGGGAGGAATGAGCAGTTCTTC.